The 12 T cell receptor beta chains reported below all come from one sample, sequenced in a study of glioma-infiltrating T cells after dendritic cell vaccination. Clones were read by immunoSEQ multiplex PCR, and TCRdb kept only the in-frame ones, dropping some. Among about 92,000 clones listed, about nine tenths were seen once. The input for sequencing was blood, taken before dendritic cell vaccination. These receptors were obtained from a human donor with glioblastoma.

This rearrangement joins TRBV7-9 to TRBJ1-6, with TRBD1 identical over 7 bases. The CDR3 length is 15 residues. Germline CDR1 is SEHNR and CDR2 is FQNEAQ (reference sequence). J gave up 6 bases and V 5 bases, and 7 bases lay outside the gene matches. CDR3 amino acids: CASSPPGQSNSPLHF. CDR3 DNA sequence: TGTGCCAGCAGCCCTCCGGGACAGAGTAATTCACCCCTCCACTTT.

This clone was seen a few times. The chain combines TRBV18 with TRBJ1-6; D is unclear. This CDR3 spans 14 amino acids. Germline V gene data show CDR1 as KGHSH and CDR2 as LQKENI. V shed 2 bases and J shed 7 bases, with 9 bases lying between them. The DNA of the CDR3 is TGTGCCAGCTCACCAGAGGCCCGGAATTCACCCCTCCACTTT. Protein sequence: CASSPEARNSPLHF.

This clone was detected a few times. V is TRBV7-9 and J is TRBJ2-1, with D possibly matching TRBD2 (6 bases). The CDR3 length is 16 residues. V dropped 0 bases and J dropped 4 bases, with 13 bases sitting between them. Germline V gives CDR1 SEHNR, CDR2 FQNEAQ (reference sequence). The CDR3 region is CASSLAGGISYNEQFF. Written as DNA, the CDR3 is TGTGCCAGCAGCTTAGCAGGCGGGATAAGTTACAATGAGCAGTTCTTC.

The genes are TRBV2 and TRBJ2-7, with a tentative D call TRBD2 (6 bases). Germline V gene lookup returns CDR1 SNHLY and CDR2 FYNNEI. This CDR3 is 16 amino acids long. V was pared by 4 bases and J by 2 bases, with 18 bases between. CDR3 residues: CASSVPGLLETYEQYF. As DNA, the CDR3 is TGTGCCAGCAGTGTCCCGGGACTGCTGGAAACCTACGAGCAGTACTTC. Full variable domain (rest looked up from reference TRBV2 and TRBJ2-7): EPEVTQTPSHQVTQMGQEVILRCVPISNHLYFYWYRQILGQKVEFLVSFYNNEISEKSEIFDDQFSVERPDGSNFTLKIRSTKLEDSAMYFCASSVPGLLETYEQYFGPGTRLTVT.

The chain carries TRBV30 and TRBJ2-2; TRBD1 agrees at 8 bases. Trimming took 5 bases from V and 3 from J; bases not matched to a gene: 5. Germline V gene data show CDR1 as GTSNPN and CDR2 as SVGIG (reference sequence). The CDR3 is 14 amino acids. The CDR3 DNA follows: TGTGCCTGGGTCTCAGGGGGCCACACCGGGGAGCTGTTTTTT. This codes for CAWVSGGHTGELFF.

V usage is TRBV2 and J usage is TRBJ1-5, with 7 bases matching TRBD1. V lost 7 bases to trimming and J lost 4 bases; unmatched junction nucleotides: 10. The CDR3 runs to 15 residues. The germline V gene encodes CDR1 SNHLY and CDR2 FYNNEI. In nucleotides, the CDR3 is TGTGCCAGCAATAGGGGACAGACTATTAATCAGCCCCAGCATTTT. Residues: CASNRGQTINQPQHF.

The V and J genes are TRBV9 and TRBJ2-3, with D hard to call. This CDR3 contains 14 residues. CDR1 is SGDLS and CDR2 is YYNGEE in the germline V gene. V lost 3 bases and J lost 0, with 8 bases in between. This chain's CDR3 is CASSASSSTDTQYF. As DNA, the CDR3 is TGTGCCAGCAGCGCGTCGTCTAGCACAGATACGCAGTATTTT.

The chain has TRBV28 and TRBJ2-7; the D gene is possibly TRBD2 (5 bases). Germline V CDR1 and CDR2: MDHEN, SYDVKM. This CDR3 is 13 amino acids long. V was trimmed by 5 bases and J by 2 bases, leaving 10 bases between them. CDR3 in amino acids: CASSPVGAYEQYF. The CDR3 nucleotides are TGTGCCAGCAGTCCCGTGGGAGCCTACGAGCAGTACTTC.

The chain uses TRBV5-6 and TRBJ2-7; TRBD1 matches at 7 bases. J lost 9 bases, V lost 4 bases, and 13 bases had no gene match. There are 14 residues in the CDR3. The V gene's germline CDR1 is SGHDT and CDR2 YYEEEE. CDR3 sequence: CASSTGQVLSVQYF. CDR3 bases: TGTGCCAGCAGCACCGGACAGGTCCTAAGTGTGCAGTACTTC.

J is TRBJ2-7 and V is TRBV7-9; 8 bases agree with TRBD1. V dropped 5 bases and J dropped 0; count of bases not matched to a gene: 6. Germline CDR1 and CDR2: SEHNR and FQNEAQ (reference sequence). The CDR3 totals 15 residues. The CDR3 DNA follows: TGTGCCAGCAGCAAACCCGGGACAGGCTCCTACGAGCAGTACTTC. Translating it yields CASSKPGTGSYEQYF.

This CDR3 reads CAISGTSGTDTQYF. For the CDR3, the DNA is TGTGCCATCAGTGGGACTAGCGGCACAGATACGCAGTATTTT. The chain is built from TRBV10-3 and TRBJ2-3, with 9 bases identical to TRBD2. Trimming removed 4 bases from V and 1 base from J; junction bases left unmatched: 0. Germline V gene sequence: CDR1 ENHRY, CDR2 SYGVKD. CDR3 length: 14 residues.

This sequence joins TRBV29-1 and TRBJ1-3; no firm D call. V lost 4 bases, J lost 8 bases, and 15 bases lay in between. The germline CDR1 and CDR2 sequences are SQVTM and ANQGSEA. The CDR3 is 13 residues long. CDR3 region: CSVVSSWRDTIYF. The CDR3 coding sequence is TGCAGCGTTGTGAGTTCTTGGAGGGACACCATATATTTT.